Each of the 28 T cell receptor beta chains below was sequenced from the same sample in a study of T-cell reconstitution after alpha-beta-depleted transplantation in children. The TCRbeta library incorporated unique molecular identifiers. Using its own MiXCR run on the PCR reads, TCRdb lists one record per CDR3 protein. The sample includes fewer than 750,000 distinct CDR3 sequences, roughly 23% of them seen just once. The sequenced sample was PBMCs, mostly from graft donor cells, obtained 360 days after TCRalphabeta/CD19-depleted stem cell transplant. The receptors stem from a boy in the first two years of life who had a stem cell transplant for acute myeloid leukemia, so the T cells may come from the graft donor.

This clonotype has a count of ten or more. The chain couples TRBV20-1 to TRBJ2-7; 9 bases map to TRBD1. Trimming at V came to 0 bases and at J to 2 bases, leaving 5 bases not matched to a gene. The CDR3 contains 15 residues. Germline lookup yields CDR1 DFQATT and CDR2 SNEGSKA (reference sequence). CDR3 sequence reads: CSARDLGTGTYEQYF. The CDR3 DNA reads as TGCAGTGCTAGAGATCTAGGGACAGGGACCTACGAGCAGTACTTC.

This clonotype was seen at least ten times. This rearrangement joins TRBV10-3 to TRBJ2-7; D perhaps matches TRBD1 (6 bases). Trimming stripped 4 bases from V and 5 bases from J, with 9 bases between. This CDR3 has 12 amino acids. The germline V gene has CDR1 ENHRY and CDR2 SYGVKD. CDR3 nucleotides: TGTGCCATCAGTGGGGCAGGGGACGAGCAGTACTTC. Protein: CAISGAGDEQYF.

Many counts were recorded for this clonotype. The chain uses TRBV29-1 and TRBJ2-2, with D possibly TRBD2 on 5 matching bases. V lost 3 bases and J 5 bases, leaving 7 bases between the germline ends. The CDR3 length is 12 residues. Germline loops: CDR1 SQVTM, CDR2 ANQGSEA. CDR3 in amino acids: CSVDLATGELFF. The DNA for the CDR3 is TGCAGCGTTGACTTAGCGACCGGGGAGCTGTTTTTT.

In its sample, this clonotype was seen many times. J is TRBJ2-5 and V is TRBV3-1, with a tentative D call TRBD2 (5 bases). This CDR3 comprises 14 residues. V lost 2 bases and J 0 bases, leaving 7 bases between the germline ends. In germline, CDR1 is LGHDT, CDR2 YNNKEL (reference sequence). CDR3 sequence (DNA): TGTGCCAGCAGCCAATACGGGGACCAAGAGACCCAGTACTTC. Its translation: CASSQYGDQETQYF.

This clonotype was counted at least ten times. This chain links TRBV6-2 or TRBV6-3 with TRBJ1-1; D not resolved. This CDR3 is built from 16 residues. Trimming pared 2 bases from V and 0 bases from J, leaving 13 bases between. Germline assignment: CDR1 MNHEY and CDR2 SVGEGT. The CDR3 DNA reads as TGTGCCAGCAGTTACGAGGGCGGCTTAATGAACACTGAAGCTTTCTTT. Translating gives CASSYEGGLMNTEAFF.

The genes are TRBV7-8 and TRBJ2-1, with 7 nucleotides matching TRBD1. This CDR3 contains 15 residues. Trimming removed 3 bases from V and 0 bases from J; junction bases left unmatched: 2. Per germline, CDR1 SGHVS and CDR2 FQNEAQ. The CDR3 coding sequence is TGTGCCAGCAGCTTCGACAGGGACTCCTACAATGAGCAGTTCTTC. Protein sequence: CASSFDRDSYNEQFF.

This rearrangement joins TRBV20-1 to TRBJ2-1; unclear D gene. Germline V gene sequence: CDR1 DFQATT, CDR2 SNEGSKA (reference sequence). Trimming removed 0 bases from V and 4 bases from J, with 13 bases in between. The CDR3 is made up of 15 amino acids. The CDR3 is CSARDSDPPYNEQFF. CDR3 sequence (DNA): TGCAGTGCTAGAGACTCAGATCCCCCTTACAATGAGCAGTTCTTC.

This clonotype was observed many times. The J gene is TRBJ2-1, the V gene TRBV24-1; 10 bases map to TRBD1. V was pared by 4 bases and J by 0 bases, with 8 bases of the junction left unmatched. Per the germline V gene, CDR1 is KGHDR and CDR2 is SFDVKD. The CDR3 extends over 18 amino acids. In DNA form, the CDR3 reads TGTGCCACCAGTGACACCGGGACAGGGGTCAGCTCCTACAATGAGCAGTTCTTC. Its protein is CATSDTGTGVSSYNEQFF.

The table lists this clonotype with many counts. CDR3 in amino acids: CASSSTNQQGAWGNIQYF. The CDR3, as DNA: TGTGCCAGCAGCTCCACGAACCAACAGGGGGCGTGGGGAAACATTCAGTACTTC. The gene calls are TRBV7-2 and TRBJ2-4, with TRBD1 matching over 9 bases. V shed 4 bases and J 6 bases; nucleotides not matched to a gene: 16. CDR1 and CDR2 from the germline V gene are SGHTA and FQGNSA. The CDR3 covers 18 residues.

V gene TRBV6-1 combines with J gene TRBJ1-2; TRBD1 is a possible D gene (6 bases). From germline, CDR1 is MNHNS and CDR2 SASEGT. The CDR3 is 14 amino acids. V was pared by 3 bases and J by 4 bases, with 12 bases between. CDR3 sequence reads: CASSESGGLYGYTF. The DNA for the CDR3 is TGTGCCAGCAGTGAGTCTGGGGGGCTCTATGGCTACACCTTC.

This sequence joins TRBV7-9 and TRBJ1-5; TRBD1 matches at 9 bases. The trim removed 3 bases at V and 3 bases at J, leaving 6 bases unmatched. The CDR3 covers 16 residues. Per the germline V gene, CDR1 is SEHNR and CDR2 is FQNEAQ (reference sequence). The CDR3 DNA follows: TGTGCCAGCAGCTTCGGGACAGGGCCTTTCAATCAGCCCCAGCATTTT. Translated: CASSFGTGPFNQPQHF.

This clonotype was recorded a few times. CDR3 in DNA: TGTGCCAGCAGAAGGACAGGGAAGAGCGAGCAGTACGTC. Amino acid sequence: CASRRTGKSEQYV. This chain uses TRBV7-2 with TRBJ2-7, with 8 positions matching TRBD1. J gave up 6 bases and V 6 bases, and 7 bases lay outside the gene matches. The CDR3 spans 13 residues. Germline lookup yields CDR1 SGHTA and CDR2 FQGNSA.

In its sample, this clonotype was seen many times. This sequence joins TRBV7-3 and TRBJ1-1, with D perhaps matching TRBD1 (6 bases). The CDR3 contains 13 residues. CDR1 is SGHTA and CDR2 is FQGTGA in the germline V gene. The V gene lost 4 bases and the J gene lost 8 bases, with 14 bases spanning the gap. The CDR3, as DNA: TGTGCCAGCAGCTCCCAACAGGGCGGCGAAGCTTTCTTT. Translation: CASSSQQGGEAFF.

The chain combines TRBV5-1 with TRBJ1-5; D is ambiguous. The V end lost 3 bases, the J end lost 4 bases, and 8 bases lay between the germline ends. This CDR3 comprises 13 residues. CDR1 and CDR2 (germline): SGHRS, YFSETQ. The CDR3 sequence is CASSSDGNQPQHF. In DNA form, the CDR3 reads TGCGCCAGCAGCTCGGACGGTAATCAGCCCCAGCATTTT. The variable domain in full, with the rest retrieved from reference TRBV5-1 and TRBJ1-5, is KAGVTQTPRYLIKTRGQQVTLSCSPISGHRSVSWYQQTPGQGLQFLFEYFSETQRNKGNFPGRFSGRQFSNSRSEMNVSTLELGDSALYLCASSSDGNQPQHFGDGTRLSIL.

This clonotype occurred once. The rearrangement links TRBV20-1 to TRBJ2-3, with a tentative D call TRBD2 (5 bases). V gave up 7 bases and J gave up 6 bases, with 14 bases separating them. The V gene's germline CDR1 is DFQATT and CDR2 SNEGSKA (reference sequence). The CDR3 covers 12 residues. The CDR3 region is CSVGFPGDTQYF. The CDR3 bases are TGCAGTGTTGGGTTCCCGGGGGATACGCAGTATTTT.

This clonotype was counted at least ten times. Written as DNA, the CDR3 is TGTGCCAGCACCTGGAAAGCGGGGGGACCGGGTACGCAGTATTTT. Protein product: CASTWKAGGPGTQYF. The gene calls are TRBV7-2 and TRBJ2-3, with 9 positions matching TRBD2. The CDR3 loop spans 15 amino acids. The J segment lost 8 bases and the V segment lost 7 bases, leaving 13 bases of the junction unmatched. CDR1 is SGHTA, CDR2 FQGNSA, per germline.

This clonotype was seen repeatedly, ten times or more. The chain recombines TRBV28 with TRBJ2-3; 11 nucleotides agree with TRBD2. Looked up from germline, CDR1 is MDHEN and CDR2 is SYDVKM. V shed 5 bases, J shed 2 bases, and the junction held 3 bases outside the gene matches. The CDR3 is 15 residues long. The CDR3 coding sequence is TGTGCCAGCAGTCCTAGCGGGGGGATCACAGATACGCAGTATTTT. This codes for CASSPSGGITDTQYF.

This chain joins TRBV4-1 and TRBJ2-1, with a tentative D call TRBD2 (5 bases). Trimming left V 6 bases short and J 5 bases short, with 14 bases between. The length of the CDR3 is 14 residues. Germline CDR1 is MGHRA and CDR2 is YSYEKL. In DNA form, the CDR3 reads TGCGCCAGCAGAGGGTCTCGGGGTAACAATGAGCAGTTCTTC. Its translation: CASRGSRGNNEQFF.

This clonotype has only a few counts. V and J are TRBV20-1 and TRBJ2-5; 12 bases map to TRBD2. There are 15 residues in the CDR3. Germline V lookup: CDR1 DFQATT, CDR2 SNEGSKA (reference sequence). The V segment lost 5 bases and the J segment 1 base; nucleotides outside the gene matches: 5. The CDR3 is CSAEGLAGIQETQYF. Here the CDR3 DNA reads TGCAGTGCTGAAGGACTAGCGGGGATCCAAGAGACCCAGTACTTC.

The chain employs TRBV20-1 and TRBJ2-5, with D uncertain. The CDR3 consists of 12 residues. Germline CDR1 and CDR2: DFQATT and SNEGSKA (reference sequence). V was shortened by 5 bases and J by 1 base, with 8 bases between the two germline ends. The CDR3 sequence: CSAQPFQETQYF. CDR3 in DNA: TGCAGTGCTCAACCCTTCCAAGAGACCCAGTACTTC.

The rearrangement links TRBV27 to TRBJ2-7, with 9 bases that match TRBD2. The CDR3 has 15 residues. Losses at the gene ends were 3 bases for V and 1 base for J; bases not matched to a gene: 4. The V gene's germline CDR1 is MNHEY and CDR2 SMNVEV (reference sequence). The CDR3 coding sequence is TGTGCCAGCAGTTTTAGTAGCGGGGGTTCCTACGAGCAGTACGTC. Translating it yields CASSFSSGGSYEQYV.

This clonotype turned up a few times. The J gene is TRBJ2-3, the V gene TRBV5-5, with TRBD1 as a possible D gene (7 bases). With 5 bases removed from V and 2 bases from J, the gap between germline ends came to 12 bases. The CDR3 runs to 14 residues. Looked up from germline, CDR1 is SGHKS and CDR2 is YYEKEE (reference sequence). The CDR3 DNA reads as TGTGCCAGCAGTGAGGAGGGGGCCACAGATACGCAGTATTTT. Encoded protein: CASSEEGATDTQYF.

This chain links TRBV12-3 or TRBV12-4 with TRBJ1-1, with a tentative D call TRBD1 (5 bases). The CDR3 spans 12 residues. The V gene lost 3 bases and the J gene lost 8 bases, with 10 bases spanning the gap. The CDR3 coding sequence is TGTGCCAGCAGTTTTTATAGGGGCGAAGCTTTCTTT. Its protein is CASSFYRGEAFF.

The rearrangement links TRBV20-1 to TRBJ2-7, with 7 bases fitting TRBD1. Germline CDR1 and CDR2: DFQATT and SNEGSKA (reference sequence). This CDR3 is 15 amino acids long. Trimming took 3 bases from V and 7 from J; bases not matched to a gene: 15. The CDR3 region has the DNA TGCAGTGCTAGGAAGGGACAGTCGCATTGGGAAGAGCAGTACTTC. Protein product: CSARKGQSHWEEQYF.

This clonotype showed up many times. This rearrangement joins TRBV29-1 to TRBJ1-1; D is unclear. The ends were cut back, 1 base at V and 0 bases at J, with 9 bases in the middle. The CDR3 sequence is 14 residues long. Germline-derived CDR1 and CDR2 are SQVTM and ANQGSEA. CDR3 region: CSVEVQAMNTEAFF. DNA of the CDR3: TGCAGCGTTGAAGTTCAGGCTATGAACACTGAAGCTTTCTTT.

This chain's CDR3 is CACGPGRGNTIYF. The CDR3, as DNA: TGTGCCTGCGGACCGGGGCGCGGAAACACCATATATTTT. The V call is TRBV30, the J call TRBJ1-3; a possible D gene is TRBD1 (5 bases). The CDR3 covers 13 residues. Trimming took 6 bases from V and 4 from J, leaving 13 bases between them. The V gene's germline CDR1 is GTSNPN and CDR2 SVGIG (reference sequence).

This clonotype was seen a handful of times. The genes are TRBV20-1 and TRBJ2-1; 9 nucleotides align to TRBD2. After removal of 1 base from V and 9 bases from J, the junction contained 7 bases not matched to a gene. CDR1 DFQATT and CDR2 SNEGSKA come from the germline V gene (reference sequence). This CDR3 is 14 amino acids long. The CDR3 nucleotides are TGCAGTGCTAGAGTCGGCGGGGGGGCCCCTGAGCAGTTCTTC. Translation gives CSARVGGGAPEQFF.

This clonotype was seen more than once but under ten times. The chain links TRBV20-1 to TRBJ1-2; 11 bases fit TRBD1. This CDR3 region has 15 residues. Per germline, CDR1 DFQATT and CDR2 SNEGSKA (reference sequence). The V and J ends lost 0 bases and 2 bases, in that order; junction bases with no gene match: 2. DNA for the CDR3: TGCAGTGCTAGAGACTGGGACAGGGGGAACTATGGCTACACCTTC. It specifies CSARDWDRGNYGYTF.